This T cell receptor (beta chain) originates from a study of cytomegalovirus exposure and HLA in healthy donors. Study results and caveats: As was reported, the classifier diagnosed cytomegalovirus status with high specificity and sensitivity. Several of the most significant clusters were apparently associated with common viral pathogens in a later analysis. By a later analysis, the bulk of CMV-associated TCR beta chains appeared HLA-restricted.

A multiplex PCR was run with 60 Vbeta primers and 13 Jbeta primers. Profiling relied on immunoSEQ multiplex PCR, and the TCRdb table lists in-frame clones only, not all of them. The sample comprises roughly 150,000 clones, 70% to 80% of which are singletons, and roughly 9.3% rests with the top ten. The germline gives CDR1 SGHDN, CDR2 FVKESK. The J segment lost 4 bases and the V segment lost 4 bases, leaving 9 bases of the junction unmatched. This CDR3 is built from 16 residues. As to this clone: Its antigen is unknown.

Sequenced material: PBMCs. This sequence originates from a man younger than 30 in good health and CMV-seropositive. V gene TRBV14 combines with J gene TRBJ2-1; 8 bases map to TRBD2. CDR3 nucleotides: TGTGCCAGCAGCCTGCTCTCTAGCGGGCGGTACAATGAGCAGTTCTTC. Amino acid sequence: CASSLLSSGRYNEQFF. The full variable domain, its missing parts supplied by reference TRBV14 and TRBJ2-1, is EAGVTQFPSHSVIEKGQTVTLRCDPISGHDNLYWYRRVMGKEIKFLLHFVKESKQDESGMPNNRFLAERTGGTYSTLKVQPAELEDSGVYFCASSLLSSGRYNEQFFGPGTRLTVL.